This entry lists 9 T cell receptor beta chains sequenced from one sample in a study of blood T cells in healthy people across ages. A second PCR of about 7 to 11 cycles used a sample-barcoded 5' primer and a J-beta primer mix. In TCRdb, the 5' RACE reads were re-called with MiXCR into one record per CDR3 protein. The sample lists some 1.4 million distinct CDR3 sequences, roughly 40% occurring once. The sample consisted of blood. Source of these receptors: a young woman in good health.

This clonotype has a handful of counts. The chain recombines TRBV29-1 with TRBJ1-2; D is ambiguous. Trimming stripped 1 base from V and 5 bases from J, with 5 bases between. CDR3 length: 11 residues. The germline gives CDR1 SQVTM, CDR2 ANQGSEA. This CDR3 reads CSVEGLYGYTF. The CDR3 DNA reads TGCAGCGTTGAAGGGCTTTATGGCTACACCTTC.

The rearrangement uses TRBV27 and TRBJ2-5, with D unresolved. The germline V gene encodes CDR1 MNHEY and CDR2 SMNVEV (reference sequence). Trimming stripped 5 bases from V and 5 bases from J, with 12 bases between. The CDR3 has 13 residues. The CDR3 coding sequence is TGTGCCAGCAGTGTAGGATTCGGTGAGACCCAGTACTTC. It is translated as CASSVGFGETQYF.

This clonotype appeared a few times. The V call is TRBV4-1, the J call TRBJ2-7; D remains ambiguous. Trimming pared 0 bases from V and 7 bases from J, leaving 10 bases between. CDR3 length: 13 amino acids. Germline CDR1 is MGHRA and CDR2 is YSYEKL. CDR3 sequence reads: CASSQEPLFEQYF. CDR3 in DNA: TGCGCCAGCAGCCAAGAACCCCTTTTTGAGCAGTACTTC.

This clonotype was detected only a few times. Here the CDR3 reads CASSLVLVSNYGYTF. Here the CDR3 DNA reads TGTGCCAGCAGTTTAGTGCTGGTGTCTAACTATGGCTACACCTTC. The chain carries TRBV28 and TRBJ1-2, with unresolved D. The CDR3 has 15 amino acids. The V and J ends lost 2 bases and 0 bases respectively, with 10 bases between them. Germline loops: CDR1 MDHEN, CDR2 SYDVKM.

The chain has TRBV5-1 and TRBJ2-1; 10 positions match TRBD2. Per the germline V gene, CDR1 is SGHRS and CDR2 is YFSETQ. After removal of 4 bases from V and 7 bases from J, the junction contained 11 bases not matched to a gene. The length of the CDR3 is 16 residues. CDR3 sequence: CASSPEREGLGNEQFF. CDR3 DNA: TGCGCCAGCAGCCCGGAGCGGGAGGGCTTGGGAAATGAGCAGTTCTTC. Drawing the rest from reference TRBV5-1 and TRBJ2-1, the complete variable domain is KAGVTQTPRYLIKTRGQQVTLSCSPISGHRSVSWYQQTPGQGLQFLFEYFSETQRNKGNFPGRFSGRQFSNSRSEMNVSTLELGDSALYLCASSPEREGLGNEQFFGPGTRLTVL.

In this sample, this clonotype turned up a few times. J is TRBJ2-7 and V is TRBV5-5; possibly TRBD2 for D (6 bases). V lost 0 bases, J lost 0 bases, and 10 bases lay in between. Germline CDR1 and CDR2: SGHKS and YYEKEE (reference sequence). The CDR3 contains 15 residues. CDR3: CASSLGRESSYEQYF. The DNA of the CDR3 is TGTGCCAGCAGCTTGGGGCGGGAAAGCTCCTACGAGCAGTACTTC.

The J gene is TRBJ2-1, the V gene TRBV19; TRBD2 might be the D (5 bases). Germline V CDR1 and CDR2: LNHDA, SQIVND (reference sequence). The CDR3 has 16 residues. The ends were cut back, 5 bases at V and 3 bases at J, with 17 bases in the middle. In DNA, the CDR3 is TGTGCCAGTAGTCTTCAAGCGGAGATTTTCTACAATGAGCAGTTCTTC. Translating it yields CASSLQAEIFYNEQFF.

This clonotype was seen many times. The chain employs TRBV4-2 and TRBJ2-1; 13 positions match TRBD2. V was clipped by 6 bases and J by 2 bases; unmatched bases: 4. CDR1 is LGHNA and CDR2 is YNFKEQ in the germline V gene. CDR3 size: 16 residues. CDR3 in amino acids: CASSRTSGGAYNEQFF. CDR3 DNA: TGTGCCAGCAGTCGGACTAGCGGGGGAGCCTACAATGAGCAGTTCTTC.

This clonotype was counted between two and nine times. The genes are TRBV7-2 and TRBJ2-1; possibly TRBD1 for D (6 bases). Trimming left V 6 bases short and J 0 bases short, with 12 bases between. The length of the CDR3 is 15 residues. The germline V gene has CDR1 SGHTA and CDR2 FQGNSA. The CDR3 DNA sequence: TGTGCCAGCAGGTACAGGGTTAGCTCCTACAATGAGCAGTTCTTC. Protein: CASRYRVSSYNEQFF.